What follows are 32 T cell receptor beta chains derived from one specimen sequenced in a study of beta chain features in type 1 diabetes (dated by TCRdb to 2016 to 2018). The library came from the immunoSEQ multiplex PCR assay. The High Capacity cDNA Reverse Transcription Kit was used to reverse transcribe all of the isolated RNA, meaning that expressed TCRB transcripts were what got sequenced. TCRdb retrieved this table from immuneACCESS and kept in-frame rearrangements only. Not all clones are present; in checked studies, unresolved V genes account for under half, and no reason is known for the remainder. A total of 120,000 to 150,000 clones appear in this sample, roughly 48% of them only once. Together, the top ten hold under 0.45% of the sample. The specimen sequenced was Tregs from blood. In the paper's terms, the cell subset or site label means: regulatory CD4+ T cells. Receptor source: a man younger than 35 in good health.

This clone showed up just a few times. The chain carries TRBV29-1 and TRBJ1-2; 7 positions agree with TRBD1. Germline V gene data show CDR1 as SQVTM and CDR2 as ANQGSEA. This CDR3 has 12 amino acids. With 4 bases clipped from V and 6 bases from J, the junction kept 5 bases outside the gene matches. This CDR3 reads CSVGQGGHGYTF. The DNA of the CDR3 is TGCAGCGTTGGACAGGGTGGGCATGGCTACACCTTC.

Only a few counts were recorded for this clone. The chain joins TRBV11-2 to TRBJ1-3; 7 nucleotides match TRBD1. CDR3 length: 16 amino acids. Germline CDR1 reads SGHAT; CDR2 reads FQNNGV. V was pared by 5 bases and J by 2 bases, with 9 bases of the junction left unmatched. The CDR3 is CASSAYWRGPGNTIYF. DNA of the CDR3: TGTGCCAGCAGCGCTTACTGGAGGGGGCCTGGAAACACCATATATTTT.

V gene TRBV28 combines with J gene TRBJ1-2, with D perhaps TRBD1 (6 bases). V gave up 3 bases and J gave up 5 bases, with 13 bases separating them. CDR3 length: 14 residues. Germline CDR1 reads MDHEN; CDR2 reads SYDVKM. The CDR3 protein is CASSLGAAGYGYTF. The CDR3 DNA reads TGTGCCAGCAGTTTGGGGGCGGCCGGATATGGCTACACCTTC.

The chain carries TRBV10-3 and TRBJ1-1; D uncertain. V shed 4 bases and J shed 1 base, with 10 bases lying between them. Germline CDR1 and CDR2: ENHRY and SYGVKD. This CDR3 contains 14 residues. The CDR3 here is CAISAGYGNTEAFF. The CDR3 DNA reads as TGTGCCATCAGTGCCGGGTATGGGAACACTGAAGCTTTCTTT.

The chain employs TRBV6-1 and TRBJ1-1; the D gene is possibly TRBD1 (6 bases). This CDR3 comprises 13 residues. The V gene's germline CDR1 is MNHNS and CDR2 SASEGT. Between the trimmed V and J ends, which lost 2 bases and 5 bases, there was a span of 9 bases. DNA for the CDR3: TGTGCCAGCAGTGAAACAGGGCTTACTGAAGCTTTCTTT. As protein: CASSETGLTEAFF.

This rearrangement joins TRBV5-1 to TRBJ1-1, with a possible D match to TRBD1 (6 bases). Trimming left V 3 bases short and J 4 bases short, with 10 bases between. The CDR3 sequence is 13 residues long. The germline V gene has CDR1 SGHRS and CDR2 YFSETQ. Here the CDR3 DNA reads TGCGCCAGCAGCTCCGCAGGGGCCACTGAAGCTTTCTTT. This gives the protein CASSSAGATEAFF.

This CDR3 is CASSLGLGGYEQYF. CDR3 nucleotide sequence: TGTGCCAGCAGCTTAGGGTTGGGGGGCTACGAGCAGTACTTC. This chain joins TRBV7-9 and TRBJ2-7; a weak D match, TRBD2 (6 bases). Germline lookup yields CDR1 SEHNR and CDR2 FQNEAQ (reference sequence). The V end lost 1 base, the J end lost 3 bases, and 10 bases lay between the germline ends. This CDR3 is built from 14 residues.

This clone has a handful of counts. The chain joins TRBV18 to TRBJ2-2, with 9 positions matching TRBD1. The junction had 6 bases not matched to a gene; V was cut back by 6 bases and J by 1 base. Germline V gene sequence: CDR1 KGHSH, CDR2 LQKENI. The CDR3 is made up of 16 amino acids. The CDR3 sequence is CASSLRTGVNTGELFF. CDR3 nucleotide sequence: TGTGCCAGCTCGCTCAGGACAGGGGTGAACACCGGGGAGCTGTTTTTT.

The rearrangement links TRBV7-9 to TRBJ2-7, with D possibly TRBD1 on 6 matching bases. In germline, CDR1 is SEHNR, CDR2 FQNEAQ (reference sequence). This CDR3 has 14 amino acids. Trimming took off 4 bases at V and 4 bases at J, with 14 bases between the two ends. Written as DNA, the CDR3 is TGTGCCAGCAGCTCTCGCCAGGGGTCGTACGAGCAGTACTTC. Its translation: CASSSRQGSYEQYF.

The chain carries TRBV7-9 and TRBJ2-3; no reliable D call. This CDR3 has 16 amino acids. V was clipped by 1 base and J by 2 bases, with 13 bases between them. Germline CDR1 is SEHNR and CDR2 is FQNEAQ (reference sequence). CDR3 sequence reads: CASSLGHNPFTDTQYF. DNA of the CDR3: TGTGCCAGCAGCTTAGGGCATAACCCGTTCACAGATACGCAGTATTTT. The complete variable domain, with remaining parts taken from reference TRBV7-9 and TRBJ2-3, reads DTGVSQNPRHKITKRGQNVTFRCDPISEHNRLYWYRQTLGQGPEFLTYFQNEAQLEKSRLLSDRFSAERPKGSFSTLEIQRTEQGDSAMYLCASSLGHNPFTDTQYFGPGTRLTVL.

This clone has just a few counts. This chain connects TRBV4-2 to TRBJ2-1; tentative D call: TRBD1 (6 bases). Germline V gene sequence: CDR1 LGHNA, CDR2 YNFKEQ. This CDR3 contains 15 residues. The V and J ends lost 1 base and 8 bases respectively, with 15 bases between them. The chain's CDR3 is CASSQGNRVFDEQFF. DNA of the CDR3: TGTGCCAGCAGCCAAGGGAACAGGGTGTTCGATGAGCAGTTCTTC.

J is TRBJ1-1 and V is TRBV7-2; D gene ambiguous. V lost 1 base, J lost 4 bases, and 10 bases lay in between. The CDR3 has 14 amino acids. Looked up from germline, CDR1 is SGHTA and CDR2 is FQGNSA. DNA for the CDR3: TGTGCCAGCAGCTTAGACCCCAGAGGCACTGAAGCTTTCTTT. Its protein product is CASSLDPRGTEAFF.

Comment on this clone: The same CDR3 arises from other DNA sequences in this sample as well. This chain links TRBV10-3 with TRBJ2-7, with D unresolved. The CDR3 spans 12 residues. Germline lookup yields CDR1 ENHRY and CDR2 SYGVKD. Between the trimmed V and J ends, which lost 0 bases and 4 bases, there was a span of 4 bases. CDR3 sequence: CAISESRYEQYF. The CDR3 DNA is TGTGCCATCAGTGAGTCGAGGTACGAGCAGTACTTC.

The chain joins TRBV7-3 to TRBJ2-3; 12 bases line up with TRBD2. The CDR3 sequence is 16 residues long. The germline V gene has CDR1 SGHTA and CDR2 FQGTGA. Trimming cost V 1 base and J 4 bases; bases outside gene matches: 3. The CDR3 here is CASSLIASGGADTQYF. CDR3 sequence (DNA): TGTGCCAGCAGCTTAATAGCTAGCGGGGGGGCAGATACGCAGTATTTT.

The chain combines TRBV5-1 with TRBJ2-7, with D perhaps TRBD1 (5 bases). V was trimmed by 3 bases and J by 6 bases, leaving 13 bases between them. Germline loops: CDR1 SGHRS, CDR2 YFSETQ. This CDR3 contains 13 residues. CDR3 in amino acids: CASSSRQTSEQYF. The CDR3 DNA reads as TGCGCCAGCAGCTCAAGACAGACAAGCGAGCAGTACTTC.

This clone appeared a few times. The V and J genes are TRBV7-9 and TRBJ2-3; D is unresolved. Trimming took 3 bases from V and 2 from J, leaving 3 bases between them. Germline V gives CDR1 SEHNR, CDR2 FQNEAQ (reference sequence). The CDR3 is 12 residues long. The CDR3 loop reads CASSFLTDTQYF. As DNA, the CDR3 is TGTGCCAGCAGCTTCCTCACAGATACGCAGTATTTT. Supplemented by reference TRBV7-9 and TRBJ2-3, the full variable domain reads DTGVSQNPRHKITKRGQNVTFRCDPISEHNRLYWYRQTLGQGPEFLTYFQNEAQLEKSRLLSDRFSAERPKGSFSTLEIQRTEQGDSAMYLCASSFLTDTQYFGPGTRLTVL.

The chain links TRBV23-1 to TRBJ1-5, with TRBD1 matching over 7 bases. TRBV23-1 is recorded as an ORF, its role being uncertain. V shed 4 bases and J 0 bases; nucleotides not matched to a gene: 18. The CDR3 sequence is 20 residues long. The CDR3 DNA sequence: TGCGCCAGCAGTCCTTACAGGGGTCTCCTTGGGGTATATAGCAATCAGCCCCAGCATTTT. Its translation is CASSPYRGLLGVYSNQPQHF.

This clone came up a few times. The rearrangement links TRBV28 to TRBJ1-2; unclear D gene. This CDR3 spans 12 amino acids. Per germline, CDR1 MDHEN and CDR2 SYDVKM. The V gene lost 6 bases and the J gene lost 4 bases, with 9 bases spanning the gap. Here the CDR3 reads CASRPNGYGYTF. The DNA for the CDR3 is TGTGCCAGCAGACCTAACGGCTATGGCTACACCTTC.

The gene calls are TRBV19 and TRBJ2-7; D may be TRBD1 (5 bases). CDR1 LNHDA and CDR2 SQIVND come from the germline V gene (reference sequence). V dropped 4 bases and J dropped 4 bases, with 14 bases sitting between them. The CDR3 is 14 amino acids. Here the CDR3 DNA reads TGTGCCAGTAGTACCCAGGGTTACGGTTACGAGCAGTACTTC. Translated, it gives CASSTQGYGYEQYF.

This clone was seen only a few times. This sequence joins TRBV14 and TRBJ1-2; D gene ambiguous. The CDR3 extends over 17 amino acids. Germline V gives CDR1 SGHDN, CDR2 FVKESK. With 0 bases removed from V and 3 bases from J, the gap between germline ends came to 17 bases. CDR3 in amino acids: CASSQDLLGRSYYGYTF. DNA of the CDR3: TGTGCCAGCAGCCAAGATCTACTTGGGAGGTCTTACTATGGCTACACCTTC.

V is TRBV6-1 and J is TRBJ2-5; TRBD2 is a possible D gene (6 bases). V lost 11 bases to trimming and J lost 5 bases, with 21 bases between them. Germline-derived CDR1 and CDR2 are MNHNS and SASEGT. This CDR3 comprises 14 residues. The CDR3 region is CAGTVGEVGETQYF. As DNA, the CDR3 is TGTGCCGGGACCGTCGGGGAGGTCGGTGAGACCCAGTACTTC.

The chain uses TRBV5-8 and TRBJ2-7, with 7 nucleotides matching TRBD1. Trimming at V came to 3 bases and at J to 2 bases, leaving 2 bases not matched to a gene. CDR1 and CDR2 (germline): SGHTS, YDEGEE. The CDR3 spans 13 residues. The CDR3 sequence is CASSSGTAYEQYF. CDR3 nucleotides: TGTGCCAGCAGCTCCGGGACAGCCTACGAGCAGTACTTC.

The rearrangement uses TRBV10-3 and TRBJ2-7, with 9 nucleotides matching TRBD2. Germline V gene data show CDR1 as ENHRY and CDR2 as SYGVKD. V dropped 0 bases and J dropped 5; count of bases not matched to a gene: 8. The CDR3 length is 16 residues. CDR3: CAISESRAGGPHEQYF. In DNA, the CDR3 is TGTGCCATCAGTGAGTCTCGTGCGGGAGGGCCCCACGAGCAGTACTTC.

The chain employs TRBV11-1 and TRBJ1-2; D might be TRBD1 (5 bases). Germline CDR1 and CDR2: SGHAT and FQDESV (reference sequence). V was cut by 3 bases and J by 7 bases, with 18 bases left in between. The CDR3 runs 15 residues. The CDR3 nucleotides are TGTGCCAGCAGCTTGGGGACTGCGGAGGAATCTGGCTACACCTTC. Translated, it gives CASSLGTAEESGYTF.

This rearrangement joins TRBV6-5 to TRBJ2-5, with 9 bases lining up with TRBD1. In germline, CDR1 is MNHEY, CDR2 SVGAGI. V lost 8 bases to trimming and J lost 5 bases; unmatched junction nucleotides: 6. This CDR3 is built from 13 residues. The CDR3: CASGQGRGETQYF. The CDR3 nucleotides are TGTGCCAGCGGACAGGGGCGGGGGGAGACCCAGTACTTC.

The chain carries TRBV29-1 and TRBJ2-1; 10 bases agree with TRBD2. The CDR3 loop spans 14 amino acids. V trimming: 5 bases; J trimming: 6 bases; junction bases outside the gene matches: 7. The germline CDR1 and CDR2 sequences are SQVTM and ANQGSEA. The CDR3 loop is CSVKRLAGANEQFF. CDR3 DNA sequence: TGCAGCGTTAAGCGGCTAGCGGGAGCCAATGAGCAGTTCTTC.

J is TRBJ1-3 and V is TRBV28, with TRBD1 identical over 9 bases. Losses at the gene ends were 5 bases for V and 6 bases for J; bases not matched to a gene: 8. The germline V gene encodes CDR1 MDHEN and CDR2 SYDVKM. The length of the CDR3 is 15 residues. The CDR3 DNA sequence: TGTGCCAGCAGTCCAGGGACAGGGAAGTCAAACACCATATATTTT. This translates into CASSPGTGKSNTIYF. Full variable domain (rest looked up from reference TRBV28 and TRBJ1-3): DVKVTQSSRYLVKRTGEKVFLECVQDMDHENMFWYRQDPGLGLRLIYFSYDVKMKEKGDIPEGYSVSREKKERFSLILESASTNQTSMYLCASSPGTGKSNTIYFGEGSWLTVV.

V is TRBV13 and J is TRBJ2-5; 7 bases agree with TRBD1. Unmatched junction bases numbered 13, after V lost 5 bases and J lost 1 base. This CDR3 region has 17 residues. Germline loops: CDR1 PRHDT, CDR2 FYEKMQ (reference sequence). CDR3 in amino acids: CASSENQMTGFQETQYF. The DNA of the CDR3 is TGTGCCAGCAGCGAAAACCAGATGACAGGGTTCCAAGAGACCCAGTACTTC.

The CDR3 DNA is TGTGCCAGCAGCTTAGCGCGGGGGCAATCTGAAGCTTTCTTT. This encodes CASSLARGQSEAFF. This sequence joins TRBV7-2 and TRBJ1-1; perhaps TRBD1 as D (6 bases). The V gene lost 0 bases and the J gene lost 6 bases, with 11 bases spanning the gap. The CDR3 has 14 residues. The germline V gene encodes CDR1 SGHTA and CDR2 FQGNSA.

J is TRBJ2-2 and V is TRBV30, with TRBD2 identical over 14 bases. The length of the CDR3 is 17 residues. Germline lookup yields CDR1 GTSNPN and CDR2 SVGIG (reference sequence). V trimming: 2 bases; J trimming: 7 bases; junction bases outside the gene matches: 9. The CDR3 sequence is CAWSMGTSGSYGGELFF. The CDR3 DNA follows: TGTGCCTGGAGTATGGGGACTAGCGGGAGTTACGGCGGGGAGCTGTTTTTT.

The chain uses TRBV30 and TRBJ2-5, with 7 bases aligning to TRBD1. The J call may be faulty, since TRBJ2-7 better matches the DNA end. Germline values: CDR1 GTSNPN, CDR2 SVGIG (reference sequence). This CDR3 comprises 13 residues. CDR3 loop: CAWSVQGTYEQYF. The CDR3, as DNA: TGTGCCTGGAGTGTACAGGGGACCTACGAGCAGTACTTC.

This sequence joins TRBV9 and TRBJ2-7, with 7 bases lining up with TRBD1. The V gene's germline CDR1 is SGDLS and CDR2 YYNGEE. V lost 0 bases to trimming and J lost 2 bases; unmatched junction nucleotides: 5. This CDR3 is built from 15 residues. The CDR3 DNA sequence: TGTGCCAGCAGCGTAGGAGGACAGGATACCTACGAGCAGTACTTC. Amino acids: CASSVGGQDTYEQYF.